These T cell receptor beta chains were read from a single sample in a study of beta chain features in type 1 diabetes. Sequencing was performed with immunoSEQ multiplex PCR; in TCRdb, only in-frame clones are kept and a portion is missing. The data hold 250,000 to 300,000 clones, with about 23% observed a single time. Sequences were obtained from naive CD4+ T cells from blood. These receptors originate from a woman aged 30 to 39 with type 1 diabetes. Each CDR3 is given without its conserved first and last residue. Each record gives: D gene, V gene, CDR3 length, CDR3 protein. The D gene is left open where the match is weak.

TRBD1 | TRBV9 | 11 | ASSPGQTYGYT
TRBD1 | TRBV28 | 10 | ASSRDRMEQY
TRBD1 | TRBV11-1 | 14 | ASSSGTGFSKETQY
TRBD2 | TRBV5-6 | 14 | ASSLLLAGGPDEQF
TRBD1 | TRBV14 | 17 | ASSKGKSHPGQGAHEQF
NA | TRBV30 | 14 | AWSPLLTREADTQY
TRBD2 | TRBV15 | 14 | ATSREISGRSKTQY
TRBD2 | TRBV4-2 | 14 | ASSPRPGLAGDEQF
NA | TRBV19 | 12 | ASSIVDSLGIQY
NA | TRBV18 | 11 | ASSPGFIQPQH
TRBD2 | TRBV9 | 16 | ASSERTSGSISTDTQY